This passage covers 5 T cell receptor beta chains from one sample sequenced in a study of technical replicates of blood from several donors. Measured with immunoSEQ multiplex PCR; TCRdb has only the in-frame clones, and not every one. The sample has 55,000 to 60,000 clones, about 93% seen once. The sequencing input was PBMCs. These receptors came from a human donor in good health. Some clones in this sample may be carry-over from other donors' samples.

The CDR3 loop reads CATSRGGTGGYTEAFF. CDR3 sequence (DNA): TGTGCCACCAGCAGAGGAGGGACAGGGGGATACACTGAAGCTTTCTTT. The gene calls are TRBV15 and TRBJ1-1, with 11 positions matching TRBD1. With 1 base clipped from V and 3 bases from J, the junction kept 4 bases outside the gene matches. This CDR3 spans 16 amino acids. The V gene's germline CDR1 is LNHNV and CDR2 YYDKDF (reference sequence).

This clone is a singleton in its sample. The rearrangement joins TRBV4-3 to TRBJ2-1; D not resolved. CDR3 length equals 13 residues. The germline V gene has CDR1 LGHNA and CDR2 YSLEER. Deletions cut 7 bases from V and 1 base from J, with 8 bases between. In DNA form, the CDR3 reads TGCGCCAGCATGCTAGGTTCCTACAATGAGCAGTTCTTC. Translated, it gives CASMLGSYNEQFF.

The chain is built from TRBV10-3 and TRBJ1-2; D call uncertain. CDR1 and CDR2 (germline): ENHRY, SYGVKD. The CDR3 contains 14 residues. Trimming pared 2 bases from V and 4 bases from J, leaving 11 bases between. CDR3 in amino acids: CAISEQMGAYGYTF. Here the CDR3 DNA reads TGTGCCATCAGTGAGCAAATGGGCGCCTATGGCTACACCTTC.

The CDR3 loop reads CASSSTGANTDTQYF. In DNA, the CDR3 is TGTGCCAGCAGCTCGACAGGGGCGAACACAGATACGCAGTATTTT. V gene TRBV6-5 combines with J gene TRBJ2-3, with 8 bases lining up with TRBD1. This CDR3 has 15 amino acids. Looked up from germline, CDR1 is MNHEY and CDR2 is SVGAGI. With V trimmed by 6 bases and J by 2 bases, 7 bases remained unmatched.

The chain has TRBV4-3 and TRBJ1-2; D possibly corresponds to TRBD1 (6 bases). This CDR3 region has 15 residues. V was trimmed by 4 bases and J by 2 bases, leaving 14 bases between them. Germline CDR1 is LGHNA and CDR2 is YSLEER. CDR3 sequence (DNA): TGCGCCAGCAGCCCATTACCGACAGGAAACTATGGCTACACCTTC. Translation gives CASSPLPTGNYGYTF.